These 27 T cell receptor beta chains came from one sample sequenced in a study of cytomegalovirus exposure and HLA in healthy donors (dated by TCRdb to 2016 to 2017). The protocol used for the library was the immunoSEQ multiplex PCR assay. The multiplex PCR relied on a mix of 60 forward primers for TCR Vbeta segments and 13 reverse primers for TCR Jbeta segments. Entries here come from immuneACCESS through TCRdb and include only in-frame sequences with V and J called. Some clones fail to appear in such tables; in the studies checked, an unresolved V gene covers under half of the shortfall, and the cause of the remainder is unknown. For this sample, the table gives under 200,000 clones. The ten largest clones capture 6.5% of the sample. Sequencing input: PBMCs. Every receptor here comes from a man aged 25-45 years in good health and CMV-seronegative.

CDR3 protein: CASSLYRGGAEAFF. As DNA, the CDR3 is TGTGCCAGCTCACTTTACAGGGGAGGAGCTGAAGCTTTCTTT. This chain links TRBV18 with TRBJ1-1; 7 bases map to TRBD1. J gave up 6 bases and V 4 bases, and 8 bases lay outside the gene matches. The CDR3 is made up of 14 amino acids. Germline lookup yields CDR1 KGHSH and CDR2 LQKENI.

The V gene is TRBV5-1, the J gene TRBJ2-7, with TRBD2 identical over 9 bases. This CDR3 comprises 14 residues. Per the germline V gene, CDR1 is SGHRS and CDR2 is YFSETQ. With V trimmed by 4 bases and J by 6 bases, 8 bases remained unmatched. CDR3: CASSPSGRTREQYF. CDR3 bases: TGCGCCAGCAGCCCAAGCGGGAGGACCCGCGAGCAGTACTTC.

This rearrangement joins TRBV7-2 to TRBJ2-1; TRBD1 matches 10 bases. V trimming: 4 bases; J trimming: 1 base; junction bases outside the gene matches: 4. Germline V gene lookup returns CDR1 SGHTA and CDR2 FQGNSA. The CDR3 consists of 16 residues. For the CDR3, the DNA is TGTGCCAGCAGCTACAGGACAGGGGGATCCTACAATGAGCAGTTCTTC. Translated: CASSYRTGGSYNEQFF.

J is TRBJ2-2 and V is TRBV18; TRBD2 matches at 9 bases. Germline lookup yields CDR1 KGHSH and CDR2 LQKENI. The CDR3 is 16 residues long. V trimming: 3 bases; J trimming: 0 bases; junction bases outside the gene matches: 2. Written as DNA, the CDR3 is TGTGCCAGCTCACCTGGACTAGCGTCGAACACCGGGGAGCTGTTTTTT. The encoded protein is CASSPGLASNTGELFF. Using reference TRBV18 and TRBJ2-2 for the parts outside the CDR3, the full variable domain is NAGVMQNPRHLVRRRGQEARLRCSPMKGHSHVYWYRQLPEEGLKFMVYLQKENIIDESGMPKERFSAEFPKEGPSILRIQQVVRGDSAAYFCASSPGLASNTGELFFGEGSRLTVL.

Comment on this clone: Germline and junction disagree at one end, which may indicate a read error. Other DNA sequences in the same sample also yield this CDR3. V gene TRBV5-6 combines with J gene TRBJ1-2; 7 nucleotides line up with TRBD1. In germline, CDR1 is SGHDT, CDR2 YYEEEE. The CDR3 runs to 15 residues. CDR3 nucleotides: TGCGCCAGCAGCTTGGTACCAGGGGGTACGGATGGCTACACCTTC. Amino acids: CASSLVPGGTDGYTF.

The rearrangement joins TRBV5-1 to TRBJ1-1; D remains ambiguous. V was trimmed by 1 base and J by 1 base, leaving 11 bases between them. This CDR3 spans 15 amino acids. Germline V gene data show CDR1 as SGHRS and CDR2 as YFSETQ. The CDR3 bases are TGCGCCAGCAGCTTGTTATCCACAAGGAACACTGAAGCTTTCTTT. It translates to CASSLLSTRNTEAFF.

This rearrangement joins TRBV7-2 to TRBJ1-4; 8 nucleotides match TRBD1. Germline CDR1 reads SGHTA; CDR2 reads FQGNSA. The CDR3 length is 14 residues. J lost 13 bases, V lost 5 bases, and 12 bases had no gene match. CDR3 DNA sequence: TGTGCCAGCAGCCGGGACAGGAGGGGTGGGTCACTGTTTTTT. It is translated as CASSRDRRGGSLFF.

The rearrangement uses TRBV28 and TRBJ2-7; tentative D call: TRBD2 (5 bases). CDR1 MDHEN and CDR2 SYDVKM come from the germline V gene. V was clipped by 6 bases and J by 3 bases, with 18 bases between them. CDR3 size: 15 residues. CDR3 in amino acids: CASSGVVGHHYEQYF. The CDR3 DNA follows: TGTGCCAGCAGCGGGGTAGTCGGGCACCACTACGAGCAGTACTTC.

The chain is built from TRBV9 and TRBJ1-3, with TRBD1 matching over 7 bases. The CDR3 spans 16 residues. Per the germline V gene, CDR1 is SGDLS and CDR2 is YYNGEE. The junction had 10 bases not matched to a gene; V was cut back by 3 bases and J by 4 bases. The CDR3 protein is CASSASPTGPGNTIYF. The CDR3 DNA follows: TGTGCCAGCAGCGCTTCCCCGACAGGGCCCGGAAACACCATATATTTT. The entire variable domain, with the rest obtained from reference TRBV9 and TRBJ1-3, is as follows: DSGVTQTPKHLITATGQRVTLRCSPRSGDLSVYWYQQSLDQGLQFLIQYYNGEERAKGNILERFSAQQFPDLHSELNLSSLELGDSALYFCASSASPTGPGNTIYFGEGSWLTVV.

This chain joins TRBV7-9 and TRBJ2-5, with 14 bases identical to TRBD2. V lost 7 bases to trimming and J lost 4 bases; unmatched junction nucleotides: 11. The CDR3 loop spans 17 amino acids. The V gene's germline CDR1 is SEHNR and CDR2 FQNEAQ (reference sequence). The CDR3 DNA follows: TGTGCCAGCACCATGACTAGCGGGAGGGCCTGGGGAGAGACCCAGTACTTC. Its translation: CASTMTSGRAWGETQYF.

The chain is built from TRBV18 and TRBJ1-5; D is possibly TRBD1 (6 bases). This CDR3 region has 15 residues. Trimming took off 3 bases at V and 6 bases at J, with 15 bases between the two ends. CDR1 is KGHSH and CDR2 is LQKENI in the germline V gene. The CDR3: CASSPSDSNSQPQHF. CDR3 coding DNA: TGTGCCAGCTCACCGTCGGACAGCAATAGTCAGCCCCAGCATTTT.

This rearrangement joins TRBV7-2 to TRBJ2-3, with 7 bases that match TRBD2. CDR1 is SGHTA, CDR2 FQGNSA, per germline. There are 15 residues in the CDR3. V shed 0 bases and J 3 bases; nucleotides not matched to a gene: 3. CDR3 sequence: CASSLAGGVTDTQYF. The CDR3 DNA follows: TGTGCCAGCAGCTTAGCGGGGGGGGTAACAGATACGCAGTATTTT. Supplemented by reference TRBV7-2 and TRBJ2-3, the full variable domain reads GAGVSQSPSNKVTEKGKDVELRCDPISGHTALYWYRQSLGQGLEFLIYFQGNSAPDKSGLPSDRFSAERTGGSVSTLTIQRTQQEDSAVYLCASSLAGGVTDTQYFGPGTRLTVL.

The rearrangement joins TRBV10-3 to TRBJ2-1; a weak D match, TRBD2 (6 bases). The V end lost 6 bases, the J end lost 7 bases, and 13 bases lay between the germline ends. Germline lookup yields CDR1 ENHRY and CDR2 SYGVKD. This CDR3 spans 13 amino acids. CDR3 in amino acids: CAIREGSGNEQFF. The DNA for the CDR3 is TGTGCCATCAGGGAGGGATCGGGAAATGAGCAGTTCTTC.

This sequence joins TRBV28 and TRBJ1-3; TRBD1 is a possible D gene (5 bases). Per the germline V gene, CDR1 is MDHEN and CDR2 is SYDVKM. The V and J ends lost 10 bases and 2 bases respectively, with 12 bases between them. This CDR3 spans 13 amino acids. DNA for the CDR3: TGTGCCAAAGGGGCAGCTCCTGGAAACACCATATATTTT. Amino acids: CAKGAAPGNTIYF.

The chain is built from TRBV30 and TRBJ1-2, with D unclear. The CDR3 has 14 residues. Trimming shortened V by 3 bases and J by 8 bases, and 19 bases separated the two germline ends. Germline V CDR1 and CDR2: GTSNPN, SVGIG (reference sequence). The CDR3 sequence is CAWRPLSGERGYTF. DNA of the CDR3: TGTGCCTGGAGGCCCCTTTCGGGAGAGCGCGGCTACACCTTC.

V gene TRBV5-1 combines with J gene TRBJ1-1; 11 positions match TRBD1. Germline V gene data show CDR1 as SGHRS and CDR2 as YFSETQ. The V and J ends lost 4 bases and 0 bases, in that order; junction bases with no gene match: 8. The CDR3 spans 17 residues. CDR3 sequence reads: CASSPRTGGGMNTEAFF. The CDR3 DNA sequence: TGCGCCAGCAGCCCGCGGACAGGGGGCGGAATGAACACTGAAGCTTTCTTT.

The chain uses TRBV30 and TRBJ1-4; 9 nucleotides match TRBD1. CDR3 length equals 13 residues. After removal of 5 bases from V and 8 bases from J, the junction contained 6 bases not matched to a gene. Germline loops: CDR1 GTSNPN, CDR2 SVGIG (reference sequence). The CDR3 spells CAWDRGDEEKLFF. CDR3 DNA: TGTGCCTGGGACAGGGGGGATGAAGAAAAACTGTTTTTT.

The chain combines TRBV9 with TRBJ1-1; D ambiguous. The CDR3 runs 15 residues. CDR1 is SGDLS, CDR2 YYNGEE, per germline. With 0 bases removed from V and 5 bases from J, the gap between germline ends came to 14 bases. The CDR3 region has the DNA TGTGCCAGCAGCGTAGAGGGAGGGTTGGGAACTGAAGCTTTCTTT. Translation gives CASSVEGGLGTEAFF.

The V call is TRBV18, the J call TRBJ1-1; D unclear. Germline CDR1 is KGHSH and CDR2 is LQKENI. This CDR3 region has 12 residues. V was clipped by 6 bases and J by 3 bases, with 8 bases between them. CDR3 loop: CASSPRDTEAFF. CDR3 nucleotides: TGTGCCAGCTCTCCTAGAGACACTGAAGCTTTCTTT.

In nucleotides, the CDR3 is TGTGCCAGCAGCGCAGATTACGAGCAGTACTTC. Translating gives CASSADYEQYF. The gene calls are TRBV9 and TRBJ2-7; D is unclear. CDR1 is SGDLS, CDR2 YYNGEE, per germline. Deletions cut 3 bases from V and 4 bases from J, with 5 bases between. CDR3 length equals 11 residues.

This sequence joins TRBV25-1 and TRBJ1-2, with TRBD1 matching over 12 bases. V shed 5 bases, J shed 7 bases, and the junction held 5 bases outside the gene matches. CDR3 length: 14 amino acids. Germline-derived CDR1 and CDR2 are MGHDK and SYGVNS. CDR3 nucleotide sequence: TGTGCCAGCAGTCCCGGGACAGGGGGCTTTGGCTACACCTTC. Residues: CASSPGTGGFGYTF.

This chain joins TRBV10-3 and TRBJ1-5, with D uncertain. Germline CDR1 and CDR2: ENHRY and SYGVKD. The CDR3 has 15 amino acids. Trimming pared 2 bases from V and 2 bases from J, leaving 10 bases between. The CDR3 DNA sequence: TGTGCCATCAGTGAGAGCGAGCTACGCAATCAGCCCCAGCATTTT. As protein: CAISESELRNQPQHF.

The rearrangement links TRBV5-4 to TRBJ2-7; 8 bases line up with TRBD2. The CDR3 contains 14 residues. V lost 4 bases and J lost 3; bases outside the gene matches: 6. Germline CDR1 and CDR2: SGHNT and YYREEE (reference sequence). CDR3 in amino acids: CASSQAGVGYEQYF. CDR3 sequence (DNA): TGTGCCAGCAGCCAAGCGGGAGTGGGCTACGAGCAGTACTTC. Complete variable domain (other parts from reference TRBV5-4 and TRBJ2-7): ETGVTQSPTHLIKTRGQQVTLRCSSQSGHNTVSWYQQALGQGPQFIFQYYREEENGRGNFPPRFSGLQFPNYSSELNVNALELDDSALYLCASSQAGVGYEQYFGPGTRLTVT.

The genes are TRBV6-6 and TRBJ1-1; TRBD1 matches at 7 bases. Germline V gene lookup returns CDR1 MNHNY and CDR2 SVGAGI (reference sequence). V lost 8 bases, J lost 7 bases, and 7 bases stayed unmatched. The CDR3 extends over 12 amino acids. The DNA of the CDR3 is TGTGCCAGCCACGGGACAGCGGGTGAAGCTTTCTTT. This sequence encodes CASHGTAGEAFF.

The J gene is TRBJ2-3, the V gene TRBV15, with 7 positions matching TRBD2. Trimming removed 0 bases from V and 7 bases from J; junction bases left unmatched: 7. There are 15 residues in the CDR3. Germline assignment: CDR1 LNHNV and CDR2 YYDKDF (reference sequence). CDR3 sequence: CATSRDGGGGYTQYF. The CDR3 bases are TGTGCCACCAGCAGAGATGGGGGGGGTGGTTATACGCAGTATTTT.

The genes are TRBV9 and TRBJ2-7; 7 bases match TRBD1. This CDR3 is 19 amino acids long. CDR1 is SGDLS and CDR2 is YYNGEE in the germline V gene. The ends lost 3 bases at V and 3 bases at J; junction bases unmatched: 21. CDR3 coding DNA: TGTGCCAGCAGCGCCCCCCTCGGGACAGTTATCCCCCCTTTCTACGAGCAGTACTTC. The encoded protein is CASSAPLGTVIPPFYEQYF.

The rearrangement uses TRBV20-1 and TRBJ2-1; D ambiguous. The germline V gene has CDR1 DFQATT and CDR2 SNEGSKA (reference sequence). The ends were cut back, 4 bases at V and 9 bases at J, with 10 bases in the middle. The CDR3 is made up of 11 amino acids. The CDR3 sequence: CSANKFSEQFF. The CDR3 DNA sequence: TGCAGTGCTAATAAGTTCAGTGAGCAGTTCTTC.